These T cell receptor beta chains were read from a single sample in a study of technical replicates of blood from several donors. Sequencing was performed with immunoSEQ multiplex PCR; in TCRdb, only in-frame clones are kept and a portion is missing. Of tens of thousands of clones listed, 90% are singletons. The sample comprised PBMCs. These receptors were taken from a human donor in good health. Some clones in this sample may be carry-over from other donors' samples. CDR3s include the opening cysteine and the closing phenylalanine or tryptophan. Fields, in order: J gene, D gene, clone size, V gene, CDR3 protein, CDR3 DNA. D genes are given only for firm matches. Expanded clones get a size class; other rows say once, few or many, or leave the size out.

j_gene: TRBJ1-1
d_gene: -
abundance: -
v_gene: TRBV7-9
CDR3aa: CASSPVAETEAFF
CDR3nt: TGTGCCAGCAGCCCCGTAGCCGAAACTGAAGCTTTCTTT

j_gene: TRBJ1-2
d_gene: TRBD1
abundance: -
v_gene: TRBV6-5
CDR3aa: CASSYSGAGTGYGYTF
CDR3nt: TGTGCCAGCAGTTACTCGGGTGCCGGGACAGGCTATGGCTACACCTTC

j_gene: TRBJ2-7
d_gene: TRBD2
abundance: -
v_gene: TRBV5-1
CDR3aa: CASNSGGPYEQYF
CDR3nt: TGCGCCAGTAATAGCGGGGGGCCCTACGAGCAGTACTTC

j_gene: TRBJ1-1
d_gene: -
abundance: -
v_gene: TRBV7-9
CDR3aa: CASSPRTVNTEAFF
CDR3nt: TGTGCCAGCAGCCCCAGGACAGTGAACACTGAAGCTTTCTTT

j_gene: TRBJ2-7
d_gene: -
abundance: -
v_gene: TRBV7-9
CDR3aa: CASSLSPGRGIDEQYF
CDR3nt: TGTGCCAGCAGCTTAAGCCCGGGCAGGGGAATCGACGAGCAGTACTTC

j_gene: TRBJ2-7
d_gene: -
abundance: -
v_gene: TRBV4-3
CDR3aa: CASSQDTGTYEQYF
CDR3nt: TGCGCCAGCAGCCAAGATACAGGGACCTACGAGCAGTACTTC

j_gene: TRBJ2-7
d_gene: TRBD2
abundance: once
v_gene: TRBV19
CDR3aa: CASSSYGGAGEQYF
CDR3nt: TGTGCCAGTAGCTCCTACGGGGGGGCGGGGGAGCAGTACTTC

j_gene: TRBJ1-2
d_gene: TRBD1
abundance: -
v_gene: TRBV5-5
CDR3aa: CASRPGTANYGYTF
CDR3nt: TGTGCCAGCAGACCCGGGACAGCTAACTATGGCTACACCTTC

j_gene: TRBJ2-1
d_gene: TRBD2
abundance: -
v_gene: TRBV6-1
CDR3aa: CASSDPWVGRETNEQFF
CDR3nt: TGTGCCAGCAGTGATCCCTGGGTGGGGCGGGAGACGAATGAGCAGTTCTTC

j_gene: TRBJ2-5
d_gene: TRBD1
abundance: -
v_gene: TRBV7-2
CDR3aa: CASKGQGKGTQYF
CDR3nt: TGTGCCAGCAAGGGACAGGGGAAAGGGACCCAGTACTTC

j_gene: TRBJ2-7
d_gene: TRBD2
abundance: -
v_gene: TRBV4-1
CDR3aa: CASSQDSGYREQYF
CDR3nt: TGCGCCAGCAGCCAAGATAGCGGGTATCGCGAGCAGTACTTC

j_gene: TRBJ1-2
d_gene: -
abundance: -
v_gene: TRBV4-3
CDR3aa: CASSQGGGYGYTF
CDR3nt: TGCGCCAGCAGCCAGGGAGGCGGCTATGGCTACACCTTC

j_gene: TRBJ2-5
d_gene: -
abundance: -
v_gene: TRBV7-9
CDR3aa: CASSPQRHQETQYF
CDR3nt: TGTGCCAGCAGTCCCCAGCGGCACCAAGAGACCCAGTACTTC

j_gene: TRBJ1-5
d_gene: -
abundance: -
v_gene: TRBV6-1
CDR3aa: CASSEYSNQPQHF
CDR3nt: TGTGCCAGCAGCGAGTATAGCAATCAGCCCCAGCATTTT

j_gene: TRBJ2-5
d_gene: -
abundance: -
v_gene: TRBV30
CDR3aa: CAWSGGGTQETQYF
CDR3nt: TGTGCCTGGAGTGGGGGGGGCACGCAAGAGACCCAGTACTTC

j_gene: TRBJ2-2
d_gene: -
abundance: -
v_gene: TRBV6-5
CDR3aa: CASSYDTGELFF
CDR3nt: TGTGCCAGCAGTTACGATACAGGGGAGCTGTTTTTT

j_gene: TRBJ1-2
d_gene: TRBD1
abundance: -
v_gene: TRBV2
CDR3aa: CASSAGGASDGYTF
CDR3nt: TGTGCCAGCAGCGCAGGGGGCGCTTCTGATGGCTACACCTTC

j_gene: TRBJ1-2
d_gene: TRBD1
abundance: -
v_gene: TRBV10-3
CDR3aa: CAISEPGQGDHGYTF
CDR3nt: TGTGCCATCAGTGAGCCCGGACAGGGTGATCATGGCTACACCTTC

j_gene: TRBJ2-7
d_gene: TRBD1
abundance: -
v_gene: TRBV4-3
CDR3aa: CASSQEGTGFYEQYF
CDR3nt: TGCGCCAGCAGCCAAGAAGGGACAGGATTCTACGAGCAGTACTTC

j_gene: TRBJ2-7
d_gene: TRBD2
abundance: once
v_gene: TRBV6-5
CDR3aa: CASNSGTSVDEQYF
CDR3nt: TGTGCCAGCAACTCCGGGACTAGCGTCGACGAGCAGTACTTC

j_gene: TRBJ2-3
d_gene: -
abundance: once
v_gene: TRBV5-1
CDR3aa: CASSTEGMLTDTQYF
CDR3nt: TGCGCCAGCAGCACGGAGGGGATGTTGACAGATACGCAGTATTTT

j_gene: TRBJ2-7
d_gene: TRBD1
abundance: -
v_gene: TRBV7-8
CDR3aa: CASSTLKGQPYEQYF
CDR3nt: TGTGCCAGCAGTACCCTAAAGGGACAGCCCTACGAGCAGTACTTC

j_gene: TRBJ2-7
d_gene: TRBD2
abundance: -
v_gene: TRBV7-6
CDR3aa: CASSLRTSSGRAYEQYF
CDR3nt: TGTGCCAGCAGCTTGAGGACTAGCAGCGGAAGGGCCTACGAGCAGTACTTC

j_gene: TRBJ2-1
d_gene: TRBD2
abundance: -
v_gene: TRBV2
CDR3aa: CASSEGGLAGGTYNEQFF
CDR3nt: TGTGCCAGCAGTGAAGGGGGACTAGCGGGGGGGACGTACAATGAGCAGTTCTTC

j_gene: TRBJ2-6
d_gene: TRBD1
abundance: -
v_gene: TRBV6-1
CDR3aa: CASSGIGDRLSGANVLTF
CDR3nt: TGTGCCAGCAGTGGGATAGGGGACAGACTCTCTGGGGCCAACGTCCTGACTTTC

j_gene: TRBJ2-3
d_gene: TRBD2
abundance: once
v_gene: TRBV27
CDR3aa: CASSLSSGIITDTQYF
CDR3nt: TGTGCCAGCAGTTTATCCAGCGGGATCATCACAGATACGCAGTATTTT

j_gene: TRBJ1-5
d_gene: TRBD1
abundance: once
v_gene: TRBV5-8
CDR3aa: CASSLGDRHNQPQHF
CDR3nt: TGTGCCAGCAGCTTGGGGGACAGACACAATCAGCCCCAGCATTTT

j_gene: TRBJ1-2
d_gene: -
abundance: once
v_gene: TRBV7-9
CDR3aa: CASSPRQYGYTF
CDR3nt: TGTGCCAGCAGCCCACGACAGTATGGCTACACCTTC

j_gene: TRBJ1-1
d_gene: TRBD1
abundance: -
v_gene: TRBV5-1
CDR3aa: CASNNRETGAGEAFF
CDR3nt: TGCGCCAGCAACAATAGAGAGACAGGGGCAGGGGAAGCTTTCTTT

j_gene: TRBJ2-3
d_gene: TRBD2
abundance: -
v_gene: TRBV4-1
CDR3aa: CASSQGLAGGFNTQYF
CDR3nt: TGCGCCAGCAGCCAAGGGCTAGCGGGGGGGTTTAATACGCAGTATTTT

j_gene: TRBJ1-1
d_gene: -
abundance: -
v_gene: TRBV9
CDR3aa: CASSRQENTEAFF
CDR3nt: TGTGCCAGCAGCAGACAGGAGAACACTGAAGCTTTCTTT

j_gene: TRBJ2-1
d_gene: TRBD1
abundance: -
v_gene: TRBV7-3
CDR3aa: CASSLTRDRVNEQFF
CDR3nt: TGTGCCAGCAGCTTAACCCGGGACAGGGTAAATGAGCAGTTCTTC

j_gene: TRBJ2-7
d_gene: TRBD2
abundance: -
v_gene: TRBV4-3
CDR3aa: CASSQDRDAGVYEQYF
CDR3nt: TGCGCCAGCAGCCAAGATCGGGACGCGGGAGTCTACGAGCAGTACTTC

j_gene: TRBJ2-5
d_gene: TRBD2
abundance: few
v_gene: TRBV7-2
CDR3aa: CASSLRLAGVRETQYF
CDR3nt: TGTGCCAGCAGCTTAAGACTAGCGGGAGTACGAGAGACCCAGTACTTC

j_gene: TRBJ2-7
d_gene: TRBD1
abundance: -
v_gene: TRBV10-1
CDR3aa: CARDRDDYEQYF
CDR3nt: TGCGCCAGGGACAGGGATGACTACGAGCAGTACTTC

j_gene: TRBJ2-7
d_gene: TRBD1
abundance: -
v_gene: TRBV11-2
CDR3aa: CASSTGQGIYEQYF
CDR3nt: TGTGCCAGCAGCACGGGACAGGGCATTTACGAGCAGTACTTC

j_gene: TRBJ1-6
d_gene: -
abundance: once
v_gene: TRBV30
CDR3aa: CAWGQISSYNSPLHF
CDR3nt: TGTGCCTGGGGACAGATAAGCTCCTATAATTCACCCCTCCACTTT

j_gene: TRBJ1-2
d_gene: -
abundance: -
v_gene: TRBV4-1
CDR3aa: CASSARQEPNYGYTF
CDR3nt: TGCGCCAGCAGCGCCCGACAGGAGCCTAACTATGGCTACACCTTC

j_gene: TRBJ1-2
d_gene: -
abundance: -
v_gene: TRBV11-3
CDR3aa: CASSSGGRGVYGYTF
CDR3nt: TGTGCCAGCAGCTCCGGGGGACGGGGGGTCTATGGCTACACCTTC

j_gene: TRBJ1-1
d_gene: -
abundance: -
v_gene: TRBV7-8
CDR3aa: CASSSSLNTEAFF
CDR3nt: TGTGCCAGCAGCTCCTCCTTAAACACTGAAGCTTTCTTT

j_gene: TRBJ1-2
d_gene: -
abundance: -
v_gene: TRBV30
CDR3aa: CACPWGGAPYGYTF
CDR3nt: TGTGCCTGCCCGTGGGGAGGGGCGCCTTATGGCTACACCTTC

j_gene: TRBJ1-2
d_gene: -
abundance: -
v_gene: TRBV6-1
CDR3aa: CASSAIAGGSRAF
CDR3nt: TGTGCCAGCAGTGCGATTGCGGGGGGATCCCGCGCCTTC

j_gene: TRBJ2-2
d_gene: TRBD2
abundance: -
v_gene: TRBV5-1
CDR3aa: CASSISGANTGELFF
CDR3nt: TGCGCCAGCAGCATAAGCGGGGCGAACACCGGGGAGCTGTTTTTT

j_gene: TRBJ2-5
d_gene: TRBD1
abundance: -
v_gene: TRBV18
CDR3aa: CASSPPRRTGKEETQYF
CDR3nt: TGTGCCAGCTCACCACCGAGGCGGACAGGGAAGGAAGAGACCCAGTACTTC

j_gene: TRBJ2-1
d_gene: TRBD2
abundance: -
v_gene: TRBV7-2
CDR3aa: CASSRPAGGHNEQFF
CDR3nt: TGTGCCAGCAGCCGCCCCGCGGGAGGTCACAATGAGCAGTTCTTC

j_gene: TRBJ2-2
d_gene: TRBD2
abundance: -
v_gene: TRBV4-1
CDR3aa: CASRPTSGPNTGELFF
CDR3nt: TGCGCCAGCAGGCCAACTAGCGGGCCGAACACCGGGGAGCTGTTTTTT

j_gene: TRBJ2-7
d_gene: -
abundance: -
v_gene: TRBV18
CDR3aa: CASSPTPRANSYEQYF
CDR3nt: TGTGCCAGCTCACCAACTCCCAGGGCTAACTCCTACGAGCAGTACTTC

j_gene: TRBJ1-3
d_gene: -
abundance: -
v_gene: TRBV4-3
CDR3aa: CASSQELQGLYGNTIYF
CDR3nt: TGCGCCAGCAGCCAAGAACTCCAGGGGCTATATGGAAACACCATATATTTT

j_gene: TRBJ1-5
d_gene: -
abundance: -
v_gene: TRBV5-4
CDR3aa: CASSLLPGGDQPQHF
CDR3nt: TGTGCCAGCAGCTTGTTACCCGGGGGTGATCAGCCCCAGCATTTT

j_gene: TRBJ2-5
d_gene: TRBD2
abundance: -
v_gene: TRBV2
CDR3aa: CASSEGLAGGMRETQYF
CDR3nt: TGTGCCAGCAGTGAAGGACTAGCGGGAGGGATGAGGGAGACCCAGTACTTC

j_gene: TRBJ2-7
d_gene: -
abundance: -
v_gene: TRBV4-3
CDR3aa: CASSQELTGIAYEQYF
CDR3nt: TGCGCCAGCAGCCAAGAACTAACGGGGATTGCCTACGAGCAGTACTTC

j_gene: TRBJ2-3
d_gene: TRBD2
abundance: -
v_gene: TRBV7-2
CDR3aa: CASSPSRTSGAGDTQYF
CDR3nt: TGTGCCAGCAGCCCAAGCAGGACTAGCGGGGCGGGGGATACGCAGTATTTT

j_gene: TRBJ2-3
d_gene: TRBD1
abundance: -
v_gene: TRBV7-9
CDR3aa: CASSQRTGGMDTQYF
CDR3nt: TGTGCCAGCAGCCAAAGGACAGGGGGGATGGATACGCAGTATTTT

j_gene: TRBJ2-3
d_gene: -
abundance: once
v_gene: TRBV6-1
CDR3aa: CATRAGVTDTQYF
CDR3nt: TGTGCCACTCGCGCAGGGGTCACAGATACGCAGTATTTT